This T cell receptor beta chain was sequenced in a study of blood T cell repertoires in COVID-19. Study context: PBMCs, B-cell-depleted T cells, or T cells provided the cDNA or gDNA that made up the material.

Between the trimmed V and J ends, which lost 7 bases and 4 bases, there was a span of 12 bases. Germline CDR1 is KGHDR and CDR2 is SFDVKD. The length of the CDR3 is 14 residues. Libraries were prepared by immunoSEQ multiplex PCR; TCRdb keeps only in-frame clonotypes and omits some of them. This sample has 200,000 to 250,000 clones, with around 80% found just once. Material: peripheral blood. J is TRBJ1-4 and V is TRBV24-1, with a tentative D call TRBD1 (6 bases). The sequence derives from a woman aged 80 or over with acute or convalescent COVID-19. CDR3 sequence: CATSSGTSNEKLFF. CDR3 DNA: TGTGCCACCAGCTCCGGGACAAGTAATGAAAAACTGTTTTTT.